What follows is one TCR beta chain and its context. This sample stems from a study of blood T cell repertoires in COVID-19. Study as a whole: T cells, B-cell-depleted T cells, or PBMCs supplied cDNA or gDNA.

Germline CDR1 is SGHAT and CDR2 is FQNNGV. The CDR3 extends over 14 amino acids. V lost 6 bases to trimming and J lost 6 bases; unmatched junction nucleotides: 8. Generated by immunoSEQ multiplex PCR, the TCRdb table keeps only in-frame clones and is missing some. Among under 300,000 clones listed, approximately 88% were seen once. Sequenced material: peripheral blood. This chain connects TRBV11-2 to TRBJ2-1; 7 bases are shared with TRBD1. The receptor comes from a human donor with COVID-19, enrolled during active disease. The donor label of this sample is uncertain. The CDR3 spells CASRTVGQTNEQFF. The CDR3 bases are TGTGCCAGCAGGACCGTGGGACAGACCAATGAGCAGTTCTTC.